Each of the 3 T cell receptor beta chains below was sequenced from the same sample in a study of CD8+CD57+ T cells in acquired aplastic anemia. Both TCR beta VDJ combination and CDR3 sequence profiling were carried out. Genomic DNA was the template for this profiling. One entry per CDR3 protein results from TCRdb running MiXCR on the reads. The top ten hold about 1.7% of the sample, which has 150,000 to 200,000 distinct CDR3 sequences, less than 60% seen once. All patients picked for sequencing had shown, by flow cytometry, an expansion of CD8+CD57+ cells. The sequenced sample consisted of sorted CD4+, CD8+, or CD8+CD57+ T cells (not recorded which) from PBMCs. The receptors were sampled from a human donor with aplastic anemia.

The V and J genes are TRBV28 and TRBJ1-3; D is unresolved. Germline lookup yields CDR1 MDHEN and CDR2 SYDVKM. The CDR3 runs to 14 residues. V was trimmed by 8 bases and J by 4 bases, leaving 15 bases between them. Written as DNA, the CDR3 is TGTGCCAGCGCCCCCGGGCCAGTCGGAAACACCATATATTTT. Its translation: CASAPGPVGNTIYF.

V gene TRBV19 combines with J gene TRBJ1-2; maybe TRBD1 (5 bases). This CDR3 is 15 amino acids long. The germline V gene encodes CDR1 LNHDA and CDR2 SQIVND (reference sequence). V lost 1 base and J 4 bases, leaving 13 bases between the germline ends. Here the CDR3 reads CASSIVPGKSYGYTF. The DNA of the CDR3 is TGTGCCAGTAGTATAGTACCAGGGAAAAGCTATGGCTACACCTTC.

This chain links TRBV2 with TRBJ1-5; D is unclear. Germline V gives CDR1 SNHLY, CDR2 FYNNEI. The V gene lost 7 bases and the J gene lost 0 bases, with 7 bases spanning the gap. This CDR3 spans 13 amino acids. Here the CDR3 reads CASNEDSNQPQHF. CDR3 bases: TGTGCCAGCAATGAGGATAGCAATCAGCCCCAGCATTTT.